This T cell receptor beta chain was observed in a study of shared clonotypes between healthy human individuals (TCRdb year 2020). In terms of the full investigation: A few men and a couple of women, aged 18 to 49 years, made up the cohort. For each donor, CD4 naive and CD4 memory were each run on three plates, CD8 naive on two plates, and CD8 memory on one plate. To estimate repertoire size and how much clonotype sharing occurs between individuals, the study deeply sequenced the blood TCR repertoires of roughly 5 healthy adults. To increase sequencing depth and limit assay-specific biases, different laboratories used diverse techniques to prepare libraries and sequence TCR repertoires. Leukapheresis yielded between about 0.9 and 8.9 billion PBMCs per donor. Results and caveats for the whole study, not just this receptor: Larger estimated clonotype richness was generally found for naive subsets than for memory subsets. Because the study included a small number of donors, the genetic and exposure-history diversity represented was limited. Compared with non-shared clonotypes, the clonotypes found in all four sorted-subset donors had higher generation probabilities. About 4.5% of naive CD4, 3.5% of naive CD8, about 2.5% of memory CD4, and roughly 0.4% of memory CD8 clonotypes were shared across several donors. Sampling was limited to blood, and TCR repertoires in tissue likely differ from TCR repertoires in blood. Based on pairwise subsampling, the degree of clonotype sharing among donors was expected to be affected by sequencing depth. Incomplete sequencing was indicated by rarefaction of sorted-subset datasets, despite the large sequencing depth.

With regard to this clone: The antigen this receptor binds is unknown. Per-base quality was not reported, and no clone a single base away is much larger than it.

The CDR3 spans 16 residues, from the cysteine through the phenylalanine. Only the CDR3 DNA stays, 48 bases, in frame from base 1. Here V drops 1 base and J drops 10 bases, and the junction holds 15 bases not matched to any gene. Sequences SQVTM (CDR1) and ANQGSEA (CDR2) are obtained from the germline V gene. Donors were healthy HIV-negative adults with no recently reported acute infections or vaccinations. Every donor was a Caucasian adult residing in Nashville, Tennessee, USA. CD4+ T cells were enriched through magnetic negative selection, after which naive cells were positively selected on CD45RA and the remaining negative fraction served as the memory subset. Blood was obtained by leukapheresis, after which PBMCs were separated by Ficoll-Histopaque density gradient centrifugation and cryopreserved in liquid nitrogen vapor phase. Analytical flow cytometry was used to check the purity and quantity of every magnetically sorted T cell population. From each sorted fraction, genomic DNA was isolated and quantified by UV absorbance on a Nanodrop 2000c.

Using the deep immunoSEQ assay, TCR CDR3 regions were amplified from genomic DNA by multiplex PCR. For each cell subset, the extracted genomic DNA was distributed evenly across all wells of several immunoSEQ 96-well plates, and each plate served as one replicate. For sorted subsets, each replicate PCR was loaded with about 0.2 ug genomic DNA, equivalent to 30,000 or so T cell genomes. Purified libraries were quantified with a Qubit 3.0 fluorometer, sized on a Bioanalyzer 2100, and re-quantified with the KAPA Library Quantification kit. Every immunoSEQ 96-well plate was sequenced on a separate single-read 150-cycle Illumina NextSeq 550 flow cell. Under the source paper's analysis protocol: The immunoSEQ output contained only junctional sequences without quality scores, so filtering could not match that applied to full-length reads. To assign V/J genes and CDR3, sequences were annotated using PyIR, a Python wrapper for IgBLAST v1.9, with IMGT germline references. Reads were removed for weak V/J assignments (E-value above 1e-6), missing CDR3, stop codons, out-of-frame junctions, or ambiguous translated residues. V3J clonotypes were defined by identical inferred V gene, J gene, and CDR3 amino acid sequence. Percentage overlap between repertoires was computed as shared unique clonotypes divided by the size of the smaller repertoire. Richness of each repertoire was evaluated using RTK rarefaction, the Chao1 estimator, and Recon v2.1 estimates of unobserved clonotypes. Generation probabilities were computed with OLGA for all TCRbeta clonotypes obtained by the gDNA method from several donors. TCRdb took over this immuneACCESS table, retaining in-frame rearrangements with V and J assigned. Such tables are incomplete; in checked studies, under half of the missing clones stem from an unresolved V gene, and the remainder is unexplained. That table gives V, J and clone size, and the DNA gave D and trimming. In this sample the table shows approximately 1.5 million clones, approximately 98% of which occur a single time. In total, the top ten clones hold roughly 0.45% of the sample.

The chain is encoded by TRBV29-1 joined to TRBJ2-1, with 8 central nucleotides matching TRBD1. The sequenced material came from naive CD4+ T cells sorted from blood. The sample's cell subset or site label, in plain terms: CD45RA+ positively selected. This TCR was sampled from a man aged 30 to 39 in good health. The CDR3 reads as follows: CSVEGGTGALSLEQFF. The base sequence is TGCAGCGTTGAAGGGGGGACAGGAGCTCTGAGTCTGGAGCAGTTCTTC.